The T cell receptor beta chain described here comes from a study of blood T cell repertoires in COVID-19. Across the study: Some COVID-19 samples were acute and others convalescent; all came from the United States, Italy and Spain. Sample material is recorded as cDNA or gDNA derived from T cells, B-cell-depleted T cells, or PBMCs.

Per the original data handling: Counts of nucleated cells, estimated from reference gene primer amplification, were obtained. The data were produced by immunoSEQ multiplex PCR, yet TCRdb's version contains in-frame clones alone and is incomplete. Clone size and V and J calls were adopted from that table, with D and trimming inferred from the DNA. The table has 150,000 to 200,000 clones, approximately 92% seen once. The CDR3 consists of 13 residues. V lost 5 bases and J 1 base, leaving 8 bases between the germline ends. Per the germline V gene, CDR1 is SGHDN and CDR2 is FVKESK. The sequencing input was peripheral blood. This TCR was sampled from a man over 45 with acute or convalescent COVID-19. The chain uses TRBV14 and TRBJ1-1; TRBD1 might be the D (6 bases). CDR3: CASSLDRNTEAFF. The CDR3, as DNA: TGTGCCAGCAGCTTGGACAGGAACACTGAAGCTTTCTTT.